This T cell receptor beta chain was sequenced for a study of blood T cells in healthy people across ages. Germline V gene lookup returns CDR1 SGDLS and CDR2 YYNGEE. V lost 4 bases, J lost 2 bases, and 19 bases lay in between. The CDR3 spans 16 residues. This clonotype occurred once. Donors gave roughly 10 milliliters of peripheral blood apiece. PCR was performed a second time for about 7 to 11 cycles using a sample-barcoded 5' primer and a J-beta primer mix. TCRdb re-analysed the 5' RACE reads in MiXCR, keeping a single row per CDR3 protein. This table holds about 670,000 distinct CDR3 sequences, 35% to 50% found once.

The source is a man older than 75 in good health. The sequenced sample was blood. The rearrangement links TRBV9 to TRBJ2-7, with D possibly matching TRBD1 (6 bases). DNA of the CDR3: TGTGCCAGCAGCCCAAAGGGGGAATCGGTCCCCTACGAGCAGTACTTC. This encodes CASSPKGESVPYEQYF.